The present T cell receptor (beta chain) was sequenced within a study of T cell changes during pregnancy in multiple sclerosis. Germline CDR1 SGHDN, CDR2 FVKESK. With V trimmed by 3 bases and J by 4 bases, 5 bases remained unmatched. There are 14 residues in the CDR3. TCRdb keeps only in-frame clones here, not all; method: immunoSEQ multiplex PCR. The data hold some 34,000 clones, with around 93% observed a single time. The material sequenced was CD4+ T cells from peripheral blood mononuclear cells, taken in the third trimester of pregnancy. The chain couples TRBV14 to TRBJ1-2, with TRBD1 matching 7 bases. The receptor comes from a female donor in good health, enrolled as a control in a pregnancy study. CDR3 nucleotides: TGTGCCAGCAGCCATACGGCAGGGGGCTATGGCTACACCTTC. Its protein is CASSHTAGGYGYTF.